The subject of this entry is one T cell receptor (beta chain). The antigen is unknown. The sample is drawn from a study of T cell responses to AZD1222 COVID-19 vaccine. Method: immunoSEQ multiplex PCR; TCRdb's copy keeps in-frame clones and lacks some. The repertoire holds roughly 96,000 clones, with 70% to 90% as singletons. General observations from the study: The reported proportion of spike-specific TCRs targeting unmutated variant regions was nearly half. Clonal diversity was possibly underestimated; the donors were predominantly white British and more often female. It was only 6 or 7 AZD1222 recipients who were seropositive at baseline. Regions 160-218 and 743-854 held dominance among vaccine-associated CD4 TCRs, which spanned spike.

The receptor was isolated from an adult in good health. The sample in question was peripheral blood, obtained on day 0 of AZD1222 vaccination.

The CDR3 spells CASSPAPDNEQFF. Written as DNA, the CDR3 is TGTGCCAGCTCACCAGCCCCCGACAATGAGCAGTTCTTC. The V and J genes are TRBV18 and TRBJ2-1; no clear D. The CDR3 totals 13 residues. Germline V gene data show CDR1 as KGHSH and CDR2 as LQKENI. Deletions cut 2 bases from V and 5 bases from J, with 7 bases between.